Listed here is a single TCR beta chain. Extractions gave at least 5.5 micrograms of total RNA per sample. This record comes from a study of blood T cells in healthy people across ages. Study overall: About one barcoded beta molecule per two T cells was captured by template switching.

The authors ran a second PCR of 7 to 11 cycles using a sample-barcoded 5' primer and a J-beta primer mix. TCRdb reanalysed the 5' RACE reads using MiXCR and keeps one entry per CDR3 protein. This repertoire shows more than 600,000 distinct CDR3 sequences, roughly 25% found once; its top ten account for 8% to 10%. CDR1 SEHNR and CDR2 FQNEAQ come from the germline V gene (reference sequence). The CDR3 runs to 15 residues. The junction had 5 bases not matched to a gene; V was cut back by 5 bases and J by 1 base. These sequences were also reported in another study, on T cells of mothers and their children. This second report adds: Every mother produced more than 9.5 million TCR beta CDR3 reads, whereas every child provided about 3 million.

The sequencing input was blood. This clonotype was obtained from a boy younger than 18 in good health. This chain uses TRBV7-9 with TRBJ2-7, with 10 bases fitting TRBD1. Here the CDR3 reads CASSKRTGGSYEQYF. The CDR3 DNA reads TGTGCCAGCAGCAAACGGACAGGGGGTTCCTACGAGCAGTACTTC.